This TCR beta chain was documented in a study of T-cell memory formation after mild COVID-19. Study in general: Clusters were largely donor specific.

The study, taken as a whole, reports: Contracting CD4+ clones lay largely in CM and EM, with CD8+ ones residing in EMRA. Clones that contracted from day 15 to 85 were balanced CD4/CD8, while later expanders leaned CD4+. Cross-reactive memory appears to have joined, as suggested by some responding clones showing up in pre-infection memory.

CDR3 length equals 15 residues. The V gene's germline CDR1 is ENHRY and CDR2 SYGVKD. V was shortened by 0 bases and J by 5 bases, with 10 bases between the two germline ends. One entry per CDR3 protein results from TCRdb running MiXCR on the 5' RACE reads. The sample records 150,000 to 200,000 distinct CDR3 sequences, about a fifth being singletons. A word on this clonotype: Antigen: not known.

The V call is TRBV10-3, the J call TRBJ2-2, with unresolved D. The TCR sequence derives from an adult woman who had mild COVID-19 (a few samples of this study predate the infection). Cell type and time point are not known. Sequencing was carried out using PBMCs or a T cell subset sorted from them (not recorded which). The CDR3 region is CAISESAIGTGELFF. CDR3 coding DNA: TGTGCCATCAGTGAGTCAGCGATCGGGACCGGGGAGCTGTTTTTT.